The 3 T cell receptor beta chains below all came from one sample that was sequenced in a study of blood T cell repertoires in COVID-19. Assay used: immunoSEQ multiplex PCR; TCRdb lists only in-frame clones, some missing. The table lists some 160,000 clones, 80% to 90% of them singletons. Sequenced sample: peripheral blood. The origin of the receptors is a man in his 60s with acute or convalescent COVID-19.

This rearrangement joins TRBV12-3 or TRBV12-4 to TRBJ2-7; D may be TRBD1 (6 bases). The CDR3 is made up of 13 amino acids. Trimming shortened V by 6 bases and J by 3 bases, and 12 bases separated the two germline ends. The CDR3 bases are TGTGCCAGCAGAAAGCAGGGGCTCTACGAGCAGTACTTC. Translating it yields CASRKQGLYEQYF.

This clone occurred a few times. The CDR3, as DNA: TGTGCCAGCAGTTTAGGGGTCGCGAGGGTGACCGGGGAGCTGTTTTTT. Its translation: CASSLGVARVTGELFF. J is TRBJ2-2 and V is TRBV27, with D perhaps TRBD2 (5 bases). V lost 2 bases and J lost 5, with 15 bases in between. The V gene's germline CDR1 is MNHEY and CDR2 SMNVEV (reference sequence). CDR3 size: 16 residues.

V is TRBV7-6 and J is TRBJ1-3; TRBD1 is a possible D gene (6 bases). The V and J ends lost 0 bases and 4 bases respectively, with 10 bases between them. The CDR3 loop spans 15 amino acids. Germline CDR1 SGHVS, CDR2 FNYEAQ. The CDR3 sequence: CASSLAPQGGNTIYF. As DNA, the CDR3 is TGTGCCAGCAGCTTAGCCCCACAGGGAGGAAACACCATATATTTT.